This T cell receptor beta chain derives from a study of blood T cell repertoires in COVID-19. Under the authors' procedure: It was from reference gene primer amplification that nucleated cell counts were estimated. Data came from immunoSEQ multiplex PCR; TCRdb stores just in-frame clones and leaves some out. V, J and clone size derive from that table, while D and trimming were established from the DNA sequence. The table shows 250,000 to 300,000 clones, with 85% to 90% occurring only once. V gave up 1 base and J gave up 6 bases, with 15 bases separating them. The CDR3 totals 15 residues. Per the germline V gene, CDR1 is MNHEY and CDR2 is SVGAGI.

What was sequenced was peripheral blood. This sequence joins TRBV6-5 and TRBJ1-1; D is ambiguous. The TCR was taken from a woman under 40 with COVID-19, enrolled during active disease. CDR3 amino acids: CASSYFLRGGSEAFF. Written as DNA, the CDR3 is TGTGCCAGCAGTTACTTCCTCCGGGGTGGTTCTGAAGCTTTCTTT.